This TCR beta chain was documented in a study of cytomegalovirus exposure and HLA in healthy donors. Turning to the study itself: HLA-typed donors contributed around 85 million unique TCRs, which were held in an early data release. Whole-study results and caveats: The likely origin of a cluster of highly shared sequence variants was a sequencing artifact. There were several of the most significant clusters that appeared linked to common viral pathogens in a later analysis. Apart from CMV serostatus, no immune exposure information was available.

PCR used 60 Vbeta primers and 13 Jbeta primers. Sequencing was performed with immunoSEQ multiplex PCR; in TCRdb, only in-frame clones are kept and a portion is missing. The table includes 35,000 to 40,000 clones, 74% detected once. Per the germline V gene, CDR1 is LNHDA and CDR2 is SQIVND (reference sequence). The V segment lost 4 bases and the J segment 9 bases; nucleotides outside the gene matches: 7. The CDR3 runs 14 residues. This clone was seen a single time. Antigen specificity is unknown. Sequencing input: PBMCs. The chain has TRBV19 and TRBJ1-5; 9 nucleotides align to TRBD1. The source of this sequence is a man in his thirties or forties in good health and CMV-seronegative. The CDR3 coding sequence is TGTGCCAGTAGTACGGACAGGGGCCTACGGCCCCAGCATTTT. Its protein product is CASSTDRGLRPQHF.